This is a list of T cell receptor beta chains from one sample in a study of T cell repertoires in aging, cancer and after chemotherapy. TCRdb called the multiplex PCR reads again in MiXCR, with one record for every CDR3 protein. The sample lists approximately 1,600 distinct CDR3 sequences, around 31% occurring once. Sequenced: blood. The receptors were gathered from a human donor with a solid tumor. Both conserved end residues are part of each CDR3. The D gene is left open where the match is weak. A row's size may be missing; if present it is once, few, many or a size class.

v_gene	j_gene	abundance	len	d_gene	CDR3nt	CDR3aa
TRBV20-1	TRBJ2-1	.	14	TRBD2	TGCAGTGCTAGAGATCTAGCGGGGTACAATGAGCAGTTCTTC	CSARDLAGYNEQFF
TRBV6-5	TRBJ1-1	.	15	.	TGTGCCTGCAGTTACTCGAGTCTGATGAACACTGAAGCTTTCTTT	CACSYSSLMNTEAFF
TRBV20-1	TRBJ1-1	.	13	TRBD1	TGCAGTGCAGGGGGACAGGGCAACCTTAAGGCTTTCTTT	CSAGGQGNLKAFF
TRBV7-2	TRBJ1-1	.	13	.	TGTGCCAGCAGCTTACCTGGGTCGGCTGAAGCTTTCTTT	CASSLPGSAEAFF
TRBV20-1	TRBJ2-7	medium-sized	14	TRBD1	TGCAGTGCTCTGACAGGGGGCGTCTCCTACGAGCAGTACTTC	CSALTGGVSYEQYF
TRBV19	TRBJ2-7	.	12	.	TGTGCCAGTAGTCCAAGCTCCTACGAGCAGTACTTC	CASSPSSYEQYF
TRBV5-8	TRBJ1-6	.	13	.	TGTGCCAGCAGCTTGACAGATAATTCACCCCTCCACTTT	CASSLTDNSPLHF
TRBV6-2/TRBV6-3	TRBJ2-7	medium-sized	12	.	TGTGCCAGCAGTTACTGGCTAAGGGAGCAGTACTTC	CASSYWLREQYF
TRBV2	TRBJ2-2	.	13	TRBD2	TGTGCCAGCCACGGTGGGGGGGCCGGGGAGCTGTTTTTT	CASHGGGAGELFF
TRBV6-4	TRBJ1-1	.	13	.	TGTGCCAGCAGGGACAGTGAGAACACTGAAGCTTTCTTT	CASRDSENTEAFF
TRBV7-6	TRBJ1-2	hyperexpanded	13	.	TGTGCCAGCAGCCCTACAGGGTTGGATGGCTACACCTTC	CASSPTGLDGYTF
TRBV6-5	TRBJ2-1	medium-sized	14	TRBD1	TGTGCCAGCAGGAGACAGGGGGTTAACAATGAGCAGTTCTTC	CASRRQGVNNEQFF
TRBV20-1	TRBJ1-1	.	13	.	TGCAGTGCTAGAGAACCGGGCAACAGTGAAGCTTTCTTT	CSAREPGNSEAFF
TRBV7-9	TRBJ2-7	.	15	.	TGTGCCAGCAGCGAGACCGGGAAAGGGGTTTACGAGCAGTACTTC	CASSETGKGVYEQYF
TRBV6-1	TRBJ2-5	.	15	TRBD2	TGTGCCAGCAGTGCAGTTAGCGGGGGTCCAGGGACCCAGTACTTC	CASSAVSGGPGTQYF
TRBV6-5	TRBJ1-2	large	16	.	TGTGCCAGCAGTTACTTTCCGGCAGTGACATTGAATGGCTACACCTTC	CASSYFPAVTLNGYTF
TRBV4-2	TRBJ1-1	.	14	.	TGTGCCAGCAGCTCCCCGGACAAGAACACTGAAGCTTTCTTT	CASSSPDKNTEAFF
TRBV6-1	TRBJ2-3	few	15	TRBD2	TGTGCCAGCAGTGAACTAGCGGGAGGGCCAGATACGCAGTATTTT	CASSELAGGPDTQYF
TRBV18	TRBJ1-6	.	13	.	TGTGCCAGCTCACCCGGGGGCATAACACCCCTCCACTTT	CASSPGGITPLHF
TRBV6-4	TRBJ1-6	.	14	.	TGTGCCAGCAGTGACTTGATTCTAGGATCACCCCTCCACTTT	CASSDLILGSPLHF
TRBV11-1	TRBJ2-2	.	19	.	TGTGCCAGCAGCTTTTTTCCGATCCTACGGGGACCGAACACCGGGGAGCTGTTTTTT	CASSFFPILRGPNTGELFF
TRBV29-1	TRBJ2-5	few	13	.	TGCAGCGTTGAAACTGGATTCCAAGAGACCCAGTACTTC	CSVETGFQETQYF
TRBV27	TRBJ2-5	few	13	.	TGTGCCAGCAGTTTTGGGCCCGTTGAGACCCAGTACTTC	CASSFGPVETQYF
TRBV29-1	TRBJ1-1	large	13	.	TGCAGCGTTGGAAGTCCGCTAAACACTGAAGCTTTCTTT	CSVGSPLNTEAFF
TRBV6-5	TRBJ1-5	large	15	.	TGTGCCAGCAGCTCGGACGTCGGCCAGGATCAGCCCCAGCATTTT	CASSSDVGQDQPQHF
TRBV11-2	TRBJ1-1	.	17	TRBD1	TGTGCCAGCAGCCGGGGACAGGGGGCTTATGAGAACACTGAAGCTTTCTTT	CASSRGQGAYENTEAFF
TRBV6-1	TRBJ1-4	.	15	.	TGTGCCCTTTCCGACCCCCGGTCCCCAAGCCAGAAACTGTTTTTT	CALSDPRSPSQKLFF
TRBV5-4	TRBJ1-2	.	14	TRBD1	TGTGCCAGCAACCGGGACAGTGTACCCTATGGCTACACCTTC	CASNRDSVPYGYTF
TRBV11-1	TRBJ2-1	large	16	.	TGTGCCAGCAGCCGCCTCCGGGTGAGCTCCTACAATGAGCAGTTCTTC	CASSRLRVSSYNEQFF
TRBV3-1	TRBJ2-2	.	16	TRBD2	TGTGCCAGCAGCCAAATAGCGGGTTCGAACACCGGGGAGCTGTTTTTT	CASSQIAGSNTGELFF
TRBV6-6	TRBJ2-7	.	14	.	TGTGCCAGCAGTGAATGGGGGCCGGGGTACGAGCAGTACTTC	CASSEWGPGYEQYF
TRBV7-2	TRBJ2-5	large	16	TRBD2	TGTGCCAGCAGCTTTTGGGGACTAGCGGTCCAAGAGACCCAGTACTTC	CASSFWGLAVQETQYF
TRBV4-1	TRBJ2-5	.	15	.	TGCGCCAGCAGCACACTCCCCGGACCACAAGAGACCCAGTACTTC	CASSTLPGPQETQYF
TRBV20-1	TRBJ2-5	.	12	.	TGCAGTGCCAGACTTGAACGAGAGACCCAGTACTTC	CSARLERETQYF
TRBV7-2	TRBJ2-7	few	13	.	TGTGCCAGCCGCGGTCTTGCGGGCTACGAGCAGTACTTC	CASRGLAGYEQYF
TRBV10-3	TRBJ2-7	once	13	TRBD1	TGTGCCACCATGGGGGGACAGGGCATCGAGCAGTACTTC	CATMGGQGIEQYF
TRBV27	TRBJ2-1	large	11	.	TGTGCCAGCAGTTTATTCCATGAGCAGTTCTTC	CASSLFHEQFF
TRBV10-3	TRBJ1-3	.	16	.	TGTGCCATCAGTACCCCGGACGCCGGCTCTGGAAACACCATATATTTT	CAISTPDAGSGNTIYF
TRBV6-2/TRBV6-3	TRBJ1-1	few	13	.	TGTGCCAGCAGTTACCGGGACAACACTGAAGCTTTCTTT	CASSYRDNTEAFF
TRBV5-6	TRBJ1-2	.	13	TRBD1	TGTGCCAGATTTATACAGGGGGCTTATGGCTACACCTTC	CARFIQGAYGYTF
TRBV19	TRBJ1-5	.	15	TRBD1	TGTGCCAGTAGTCCATCGGACAGGGGAAGGCAGCCCCAGCATTTT	CASSPSDRGRQPQHF
TRBV12-3/TRBV12-4	TRBJ2-3	.	15	.	TGTGCCAGCAGTTTTCAGAGCTCTCGCACAGATACGCAGTATTTT	CASSFQSSRTDTQYF
TRBV7-6	TRBJ2-7	.	20	TRBD2	TGTGCCAGCAGCTTAGCCACGGGACAGGAGGGGGCTAGCGGGGGGCCCCAGCAGTACTTC	CASSLATGQEGASGGPQQYF
TRBV20-1	TRBJ2-1	few	18	.	TGCAGTGCTAGAGATCCGGGTAAAGCGGTTAGCTCCTACAATGAGCAGTTCTTC	CSARDPGKAVSSYNEQFF